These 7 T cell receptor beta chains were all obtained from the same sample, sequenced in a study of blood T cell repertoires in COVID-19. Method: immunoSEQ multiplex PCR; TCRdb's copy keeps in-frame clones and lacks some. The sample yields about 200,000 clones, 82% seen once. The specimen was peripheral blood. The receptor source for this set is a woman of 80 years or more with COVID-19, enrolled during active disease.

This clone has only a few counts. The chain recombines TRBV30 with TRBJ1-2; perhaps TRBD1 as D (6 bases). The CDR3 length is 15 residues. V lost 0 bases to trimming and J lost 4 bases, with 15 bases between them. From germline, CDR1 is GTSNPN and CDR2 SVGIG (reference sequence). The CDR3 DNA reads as TGTGCCTGGAGTGTACTATCAGGGGCGTTCTATGGCTACACCTTC. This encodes CAWSVLSGAFYGYTF.

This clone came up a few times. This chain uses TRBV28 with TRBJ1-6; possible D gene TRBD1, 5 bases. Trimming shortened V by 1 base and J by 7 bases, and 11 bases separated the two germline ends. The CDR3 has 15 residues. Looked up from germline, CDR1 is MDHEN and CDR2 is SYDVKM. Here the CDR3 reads CASSLSGQDNSPLHF. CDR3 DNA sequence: TGTGCCAGCAGTTTATCTGGACAAGACAATTCACCCCTCCACTTT.

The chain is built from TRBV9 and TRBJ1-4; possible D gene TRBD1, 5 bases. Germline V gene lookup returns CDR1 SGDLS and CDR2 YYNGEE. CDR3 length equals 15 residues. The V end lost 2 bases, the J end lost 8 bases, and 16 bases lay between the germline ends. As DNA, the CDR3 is TGTGCCAGCAGCGTGGGAACCAGGGTGGAGGAAAAACTGTTTTTT. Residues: CASSVGTRVEEKLFF.

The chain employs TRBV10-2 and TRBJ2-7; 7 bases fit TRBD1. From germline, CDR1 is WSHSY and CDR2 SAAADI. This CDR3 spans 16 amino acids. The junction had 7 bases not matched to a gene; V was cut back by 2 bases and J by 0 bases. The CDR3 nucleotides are TGCGCCAGCAGTGAGGAGGACAGGTTTAGCTCCTACGAGCAGTACTTC. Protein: CASSEEDRFSSYEQYF.

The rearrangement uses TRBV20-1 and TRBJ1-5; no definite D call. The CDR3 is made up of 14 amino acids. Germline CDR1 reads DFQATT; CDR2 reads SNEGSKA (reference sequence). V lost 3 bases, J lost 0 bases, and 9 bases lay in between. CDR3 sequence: CSASLVNSNQPQHF. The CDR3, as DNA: TGCAGTGCTAGTTTAGTTAATAGCAATCAGCCCCAGCATTTT.

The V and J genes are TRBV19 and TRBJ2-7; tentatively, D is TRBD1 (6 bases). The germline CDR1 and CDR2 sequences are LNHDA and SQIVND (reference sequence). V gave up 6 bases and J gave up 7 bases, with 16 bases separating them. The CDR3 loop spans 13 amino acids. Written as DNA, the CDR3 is TGTGCCAGTAGAACAGGGATGTCTGGTGAGCAGTACTTC. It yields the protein CASRTGMSGEQYF.

In DNA, the CDR3 is TGCGCCAGCAGCCAAGGGCGACAGACTGATGAAAAACTGTTTTTT. This encodes CASSQGRQTDEKLFF. The chain uses TRBV4-3 and TRBJ1-4, with D tentatively TRBD1 (5 bases). CDR3 length: 15 amino acids. V lost 1 base and J lost 6, with 12 bases in between. Germline-derived CDR1 and CDR2 are LGHNA and YSLEER.